The following is a TCR beta chain sequence with its context. Its antigen is unknown. The data stem from a study of vaccination effects on CD4 cells after COVID-19. Overall study context: Relative to the second dose, post-vaccine samples were obtained a median of 72 days later.

Germline assignment: CDR1 SQVTM and CDR2 ANQGSEA. V lost 6 bases and J lost 7; bases outside the gene matches: 4. There are 12 residues in the CDR3. Data came from immunoSEQ multiplex PCR; TCRdb stores just in-frame clones and leaves some out. Among more than 60,000 clones listed, around 70% were seen once. Study-wide results and limits: Clones arising from infection and from vaccination showed marked clonal contraction late after vaccination. Just 1 of 255 vaccine-induced clones in healthy recipients was cross-reactive. The study got few convalescent patients and did not collect any early post-infection timepoints.

Isolating CD4+ T cells followed approximately 10 days of culture. Participants received two doses of either the BNT162b2 or mRNA-1273 vaccine. This TCR came from a human donor who received a COVID-19 vaccine. The V call is TRBV29-1, the J call TRBJ1-5; 9 bases are a match to TRBD1. Sequenced material: CD4+ T cells from PBMCs cultured without peptide, taken after COVID-19 vaccination. In DNA, the CDR3 is TGCAGCGTCGGGACAGGGCAACAGCCCCAGCATTTT. Its protein is CSVGTGQQPQHF.